This T cell receptor (beta chain) was profiled in a study of blood T cell repertoires in COVID-19. Looking at the study overall: Some COVID-19 samples were acute and others convalescent; all came from the United States, Italy and Spain.

CDR1 and CDR2 from the germline V gene are SEHNR and FQNEAQ (reference sequence). CDR3 length equals 15 residues. As processed by the authors: How many nucleated cells were present was estimated from reference gene primer amplification. Sequenced by immunoSEQ multiplex PCR; TCRdb stores in-frame clones only, minus some. V, J and clone size reflect that table, while D and trimming were determined from the DNA. The table includes about 130,000 clones, 70% to 85% detected once. Details on this clone: The junction departs from germline at one end; a sequencing error may be responsible.

The chain combines TRBV7-9 with TRBJ2-3; TRBD2 agrees at 12 bases. The sequenced material came from peripheral blood. The receptor was isolated from a woman aged 45-60 years with acute or convalescent COVID-19. In nucleotides, the CDR3 is TGTGCCAGCAGCCTAGCGGGGGGGCCTTCAGATACGCAGTATTTT. This translates into CASSLAGGPSDTQYF.